This T cell receptor (beta chain) was found in a study of cytomegalovirus exposure and HLA in healthy donors. Study context: The same platform as the roughly 630 first-cohort repertoires was used for the 130 or so validation repertoires, a later analysis reported. Study observations and caveats: It was reported that the classifier diagnosed cytomegalovirus status with high specificity and sensitivity in both the original and validation cohorts.

Repertoires were generated with immunoSEQ multiplex PCR, while TCRdb's copy carries only in-frame clones and drops some. The data contain about 160,000 clones, about 90% of them seen just once; the ten biggest clones take up 5% to 7%. The CDR3 is made up of 15 amino acids. Germline lookup yields CDR1 SGHRS and CDR2 YFSETQ. V shed 3 bases and J 3 bases; nucleotides not matched to a gene: 4. Concerning this clone itself: The antigen remains unidentified.

Sequenced: PBMCs. The genes are TRBV5-1 and TRBJ2-2, with 8 bases identical to TRBD1. The receptor was isolated from a young woman in good health and CMV-seronegative. The CDR3 sequence is CASSSQGGDTGELFF. The DNA for the CDR3 is TGCGCCAGCAGCTCACAGGGGGGAGACACCGGGGAGCTGTTTTTT. Using reference TRBV5-1 and TRBJ2-2 for the parts outside the CDR3, the full variable domain is KAGVTQTPRYLIKTRGQQVTLSCSPISGHRSVSWYQQTPGQGLQFLFEYFSETQRNKGNFPGRFSGRQFSNSRSEMNVSTLELGDSALYLCASSSQGGDTGELFFGEGSRLTVL.